Shown below are 16 T cell receptor beta chains from a single sample sequenced in a study of OX40 agonist ivuxolimab in advanced cancers. Clones were sequenced by immunoSEQ multiplex PCR, and TCRdb holds only the in-frame ones, with some missing. This table has 55,000 to 70,000 clones, roughly 92% appearing once. This specimen consisted of CD4+ or CD8+ T cells sorted from blood, obtained in a trial of the OX40 agonist ivuxolimab. These receptors all come from an adult with an advanced solid tumor such as melanoma, head and neck, liver or kidney cancer.

V is TRBV6-5 and J is TRBJ2-5; D is unresolved. Trimming left V 2 bases short and J 0 bases short, with 4 bases between. The germline CDR1 and CDR2 sequences are MNHEY and SVGAGI. The CDR3 runs to 13 residues. The CDR3 loop is CASSYNYQETQYF. Written as DNA, the CDR3 is TGTGCCAGCAGTTACAACTACCAAGAGACCCAGTACTTC.

A few counts support this clone. This rearrangement joins TRBV10-3 to TRBJ2-1; TRBD1 aligns across 8 bases. The CDR3 is made up of 13 amino acids. Germline CDR1 is ENHRY and CDR2 is SYGVKD. The J segment lost 10 bases and the V segment lost 1 base, leaving 3 bases of the junction unmatched. DNA for the CDR3: TGTGCCATCAGTGAGTTGGACAGGGTCGAGCAGTTCTTC. Protein product: CAISELDRVEQFF.

The rearrangement uses TRBV6-5 and TRBJ1-6; D remains ambiguous. V was shortened by 8 bases and J by 8 bases, with 13 bases between the two germline ends. The V gene's germline CDR1 is MNHEY and CDR2 SVGAGI. CDR3 length: 13 residues. The CDR3 nucleotides are TGTGCCAGCCGGCCGTTGGAGGATTCACCCCTCCACTTT. Its translation: CASRPLEDSPLHF.

V usage is TRBV9 and J usage is TRBJ2-3; the match to TRBD2 covers 8 bases. Germline trimming cut 0 bases from V and 2 bases from J; bases unmatched to any gene: 2. This CDR3 region has 15 residues. CDR1 is SGDLS, CDR2 YYNGEE, per germline. The CDR3 reads CASSVGGGSTDTQYF. DNA of the CDR3: TGTGCCAGCAGCGTAGGCGGGGGGTCCACAGATACGCAGTATTTT.

This chain uses TRBV13 with TRBJ1-2; 7 nucleotides match TRBD1. This CDR3 has 14 amino acids. J was trimmed by 6 bases and V by 5 bases; bases with no gene match: 9. CDR1 is PRHDT, CDR2 FYEKMQ, per germline (reference sequence). The CDR3 nucleotides are TGTGCCAGCAGCGCCAACCCAGGGGGACATGGCTACACCTTC. This sequence encodes CASSANPGGHGYTF.

The chain combines TRBV7-6 with TRBJ1-1, with D possibly TRBD1 on 5 matching bases. The CDR3 sequence is 14 residues long. V was cut by 5 bases and J by 1 base, with 11 bases left in between. Per the germline V gene, CDR1 is SGHVS and CDR2 is FNYEAQ. For the CDR3, the DNA is TGTGCCAGCAGCGAGGGACGGCGGAACACTGAAGCTTTCTTT. Protein product: CASSEGRRNTEAFF.

The chain joins TRBV15 to TRBJ1-1, with TRBD1 as a possible D gene (6 bases). This CDR3 has 16 residues. Trimming took off 1 base at V and 6 bases at J, with 18 bases between the two ends. Germline values: CDR1 LNHNV, CDR2 YYDKDF (reference sequence). CDR3 DNA sequence: TGTGCCACCAGCAGAGGGGTAGGGGGACTAGGGTCTGAAGCTTTCTTT. It encodes CATSRGVGGLGSEAFF.

The rearrangement joins TRBV5-1 to TRBJ2-7; tentative D call: TRBD1 (6 bases). The V and J ends lost 2 bases and 6 bases respectively, with 9 bases between them. Germline values: CDR1 SGHRS, CDR2 YFSETQ. The CDR3 loop spans 12 amino acids. The CDR3 region has the DNA TGCGCCAGCAGCTTAGGGGGAACCGAGCAGTACTTC. As protein: CASSLGGTEQYF.

J is TRBJ2-3 and V is TRBV4-2; TRBD2 aligns across 8 bases. V was pared by 6 bases and J by 2 bases, with 4 bases of the junction left unmatched. The CDR3 runs 14 residues. CDR1 LGHNA and CDR2 YNFKEQ come from the germline V gene. The CDR3 here is CASRIAGSTDTQYF. CDR3 sequence (DNA): TGTGCCAGCAGGATAGCGGGGTCCACAGATACGCAGTATTTT.

This chain connects TRBV9 to TRBJ2-5; possible D gene TRBD2, 6 bases. Germline CDR1 reads SGDLS; CDR2 reads YYNGEE. The CDR3 length is 15 residues. V was trimmed by 4 bases and J by 2 bases, leaving 15 bases between them. The CDR3 reads CASSLGGLSQETQYF. The DNA of the CDR3 is TGTGCCAGCAGCCTCGGAGGGCTTTCTCAAGAGACCCAGTACTTC.

This chain connects TRBV7-9 to TRBJ1-5; no definite D call. Looked up from germline, CDR1 is SEHNR and CDR2 is FQNEAQ (reference sequence). With 5 bases removed from V and 7 bases from J, the gap between germline ends came to 15 bases. CDR3 size: 14 residues. Here the CDR3 reads CASSPTGYRQPQHF. In DNA, the CDR3 is TGTGCCAGCAGCCCTACGGGGTATAGGCAGCCCCAGCATTTT. The whole variable domain, remainder taken from reference TRBV7-9 and TRBJ1-5, is DTGVSQNPRHKITKRGQNVTFRCDPISEHNRLYWYRQTLGQGPEFLTYFQNEAQLEKSRLLSDRFSAERPKGSFSTLEIQRTEQGDSAMYLCASSPTGYRQPQHFGDGTRLSIL.

The V call is TRBV9, the J call TRBJ1-1; D gene ambiguous. V lost 0 bases to trimming and J lost 3 bases, with 9 bases between them. The length of the CDR3 is 14 residues. Germline loops: CDR1 SGDLS, CDR2 YYNGEE. The CDR3 DNA follows: TGTGCCAGCAGCGTAGCTCTAGAGGACACTGAAGCTTTCTTT. This gives the protein CASSVALEDTEAFF.

The J gene is TRBJ2-5, the V gene TRBV5-4; a weak D match, TRBD2 (6 bases). Germline-derived CDR1 and CDR2 are SGHNT and YYREEE (reference sequence). This CDR3 contains 14 residues. V shed 1 base and J shed 6 bases, with 13 bases lying between them. DNA of the CDR3: TGTGCCAGCAGCTTGTCGGCAGGGAGGAAGACCCAGTACTTC. Protein product: CASSLSAGRKTQYF.

J is TRBJ1-1 and V is TRBV27, with unresolved D. Trimming removed 4 bases at V and 0 bases at J, with 12 bases between. Germline V gene sequence: CDR1 MNHEY, CDR2 SMNVEV (reference sequence). The CDR3 has 15 amino acids. The CDR3 DNA follows: TGTGCCAGCAGTTCTTTAGGCAGCATGAACACTGAAGCTTTCTTT. This gives the protein CASSSLGSMNTEAFF.

The J gene is TRBJ1-2, the V gene TRBV13; unclear D gene. Germline lookup yields CDR1 PRHDT and CDR2 FYEKMQ (reference sequence). The CDR3 loop spans 14 amino acids. The V gene lost 5 bases and the J gene lost 2 bases, with 12 bases spanning the gap. The CDR3: CASSEKAPNYGYTF. DNA of the CDR3: TGTGCCAGCAGCGAAAAGGCCCCCAACTATGGCTACACCTTC.

The chain recombines TRBV13 with TRBJ2-3; 12 bases align to TRBD2. There are 17 residues in the CDR3. Germline V CDR1 and CDR2: PRHDT, FYEKMQ (reference sequence). V was pared by 0 bases and J by 3 bases, with 4 bases of the junction left unmatched. The chain's CDR3 is CASSLGRTSGVTDTQYF. As DNA, the CDR3 is TGTGCCAGCAGCTTAGGCAGGACTAGCGGGGTAACAGATACGCAGTATTTT.